This TCR beta chain was documented in a study of T cell repertoires in cytomegalovirus infection. As for the study in general: HLA-B-restricted CMV epitopes that are well studied were used alongside recently identified HLA-C-restricted ones. CMV infection and matching HLA type were both indicated by public TCR beta signatures. Overall study findings and caveats: Clonotypes of TCR beta that were HLA-C-restricted and CMV-specific dominated the ex vivo response. Totalled public TCR beta family frequency picked out people who carried CMV plus the relevant HLA.

TCRdb recomputed calls from the reads with MiXCR, one row per CDR3 protein. The sample consists of about 700,000 distinct CDR3 sequences, around 35% of them appearing once. This CDR3 has 16 residues. The V and J ends lost 5 bases and 4 bases, in that order; junction bases with no gene match: 12. CDR1 is DFQATT, CDR2 SNEGSKA, per germline (reference sequence). In the case of this clonotype: Its antigen is as yet unknown.

The TCR sequence derives from a human donor in good health (CMV status not recorded). Some clones in this sample may be carry-over from other donors' samples. The sample here was cultured PBMCs, taken from culture after CMV antigen stimulation. The gene calls are TRBV20-1 and TRBJ1-1; 11 nucleotides agree with TRBD1. CDR3 protein: CSARGQGAMDLTEAFF. Here the CDR3 DNA reads TGCAGTGCTCGAGGACAGGGGGCGATGGACCTCACTGAAGCTTTCTTT.